The entry below describes one TCR beta chain. The antigen is not known. This sample is drawn from a study of T cell responses to AZD1222 COVID-19 vaccine. Study overall: Second doses that came at about 4 or about 12 weeks were put together. The study, taken as a whole, reports: Regions 160-218 and 743-854 held dominance among vaccine-associated CD4 TCRs, which spanned spike.

The CDR3 sequence is 12 residues long. Trimming took off 2 bases at V and 7 bases at J, with 8 bases between the two ends. The germline CDR1 and CDR2 sequences are SGHTA and FQGNSA. Clones were sequenced by immunoSEQ multiplex PCR, and TCRdb holds only the in-frame ones, with some missing. The sample has 85,000 to 110,000 clones; 88% are singletons. The V call is TRBV7-2, the J call TRBJ1-1, with D unclear. This sequence originates from an adult in good health. The specimen was peripheral blood, collected on day 0 of AZD1222 vaccination. The chain's CDR3 is CASSLYIGEAFF. The CDR3 nucleotides are TGTGCCAGCAGCTTATACATAGGTGAAGCTTTCTTT.